This T cell receptor beta chain was sequenced in a study of blood T cells in healthy people across ages. Trimming took 5 bases from V and 3 from J; bases not matched to a gene: 7. Germline CDR1 and CDR2: DFQATT and SNEGSKA (reference sequence). The CDR3 has 14 amino acids. Then a second PCR, running about 6 to 12 cycles, was carried out with a sample-barcoded 5' primer and a J-beta primer mix. TCRdb reprocessed the 5' RACE reads with MiXCR, giving one entry per CDR3 protein. Among 600,000 to 650,000 distinct CDR3 sequences listed, approximately 50% were seen once. The V and J genes are TRBV20-1 and TRBJ2-4; 7 bases match TRBD1. This TCR derives from a man aged 60 to 75 in good health. Sequenced material: blood. The CDR3 DNA follows: TGCAGTGCTGGGGACAGCTCGCACAAAAACATTCAGTACTTC. Amino acid sequence: CSAGDSSHKNIQYF.